What follows are 12 T cell receptor beta chains derived from one specimen sequenced in a study of blood T cell repertoires in COVID-19. The table came from immunoSEQ multiplex PCR; TCRdb's copy has only in-frame clones and leaves some out. The sample lists some 250,000 clones, more than 85% occurring once. Source material: PBMCs or T cells enriched from blood (not recorded which). The receptors here all came from a middle-aged man who had recovered from COVID-19.

This clone was counted once. The chain combines TRBV6-6 with TRBJ1-6; D not certain. The CDR3 contains 14 residues. The ends were cut back, 5 bases at V and 8 bases at J, with 13 bases in the middle. The germline V gene encodes CDR1 MNHNY and CDR2 SVGAGI (reference sequence). CDR3 residues: CASSALVSDSPLHF. The CDR3 region has the DNA TGTGCCAGCAGTGCCCTAGTCTCGGATTCACCCCTCCACTTT.

This clone was seen a few times. V usage is TRBV28 and J usage is TRBJ1-4; D gene ambiguous. The CDR3 is made up of 15 amino acids. Germline assignment: CDR1 MDHEN and CDR2 SYDVKM. Between the trimmed V and J ends, which lost 0 bases and 0 bases, there was a span of 5 bases. This CDR3 is CASSLWGPTNEKLFF. CDR3 coding DNA: TGTGCCAGCAGTTTATGGGGCCCAACTAATGAAAAACTGTTTTTT.

This clone has just a few counts. This rearrangement joins TRBV24-1 to TRBJ2-1, with 13 bases identical to TRBD2. CDR1 and CDR2 from the germline V gene are KGHDR and SFDVKD. J lost 3 bases, V lost 4 bases, and 2 bases had no gene match. The CDR3 has 16 residues. CDR3 residues: CATSDWTSGSYNEQFF. DNA for the CDR3: TGTGCCACCAGTGACTGGACTAGCGGGAGCTACAATGAGCAGTTCTTC.

The rearrangement uses TRBV11-2 and TRBJ2-1; 7 bases fit TRBD1. The germline gives CDR1 SGHAT, CDR2 FQNNGV. CDR3 length: 15 residues. Trimming took 11 bases from V and 2 from J; bases not matched to a gene: 12. DNA for the CDR3: TGTGCCGTGGAAGGGACAGAGCCCACCTACAATGAGCAGTTCTTC. Translated, it gives CAVEGTEPTYNEQFF.

The rearrangement links TRBV5-1 to TRBJ1-1; TRBD1 aligns across 9 bases. CDR1 SGHRS and CDR2 YFSETQ come from the germline V gene. The CDR3 sequence is 16 residues long. Trimming took 3 bases from V and 0 from J; bases not matched to a gene: 6. CDR3 coding DNA: TGCGCCAGCAGCTATGGGACAGGGACTATGAACACTGAAGCTTTCTTT. Its protein product is CASSYGTGTMNTEAFF.

The J gene is TRBJ1-3, the V gene TRBV7-9, with D hard to call. Germline V gene data show CDR1 as SEHNR and CDR2 as FQNEAQ (reference sequence). The CDR3 covers 11 residues. V was clipped by 3 bases and J by 5 bases, with 2 bases between them. CDR3 bases: TGTGCCAGCAGCTTCAGAAACACCATATATTTT. Its translation: CASSFRNTIYF.

The chain links TRBV18 to TRBJ2-2; 15 bases map to TRBD2. The CDR3 contains 18 residues. The ends lost 2 bases at V and 2 bases at J; junction bases unmatched: 3. Per the germline V gene, CDR1 is KGHSH and CDR2 is LQKENI. CDR3 region: CASSPTGLAGGNTGELFF. The CDR3 nucleotides are TGTGCCAGCTCACCAACGGGACTAGCGGGAGGCAACACCGGGGAGCTGTTTTTT.

The rearrangement links TRBV19 to TRBJ2-3; TRBD1 is a possible D gene (6 bases). CDR3 length: 17 amino acids. Germline V CDR1 and CDR2: LNHDA, SQIVND (reference sequence). Trimming stripped 1 base from V and 0 bases from J, with 14 bases between. The CDR3 sequence is CASSIARGGSSTDTQYF. The CDR3 region has the DNA TGTGCCAGTAGTATAGCCCGAGGGGGTTCTAGCACAGATACGCAGTATTTT.

The chain carries TRBV18 and TRBJ1-5; D gene ambiguous. V was clipped by 5 bases and J by 2 bases, with 10 bases between them. The CDR3 extends over 14 amino acids. In germline, CDR1 is KGHSH, CDR2 LQKENI. CDR3 bases: TGTGCCAGCTCAGTGTCCGAGGGCAATCAGCCCCAGCATTTT. It yields the protein CASSVSEGNQPQHF.

The V and J genes are TRBV5-4 and TRBJ2-1, with TRBD2 matching over 7 bases. The CDR3 consists of 13 residues. J gave up 4 bases and V 8 bases, and 6 bases lay outside the gene matches. Germline V CDR1 and CDR2: SGHNT, YYREEE (reference sequence). In DNA form, the CDR3 reads TGTGCCAGTGCCATGGGGGGGTACAATGAGCAGTTCTTC. This sequence encodes CASAMGGYNEQFF.

The chain combines TRBV6-1 with TRBJ1-2, with a tentative D call TRBD1 (6 bases). This CDR3 spans 17 amino acids. V lost 0 bases and J lost 4, with 18 bases in between. In germline, CDR1 is MNHNS, CDR2 SASEGT. The CDR3 protein is CASSEALGYRVGYGYTF. CDR3 DNA sequence: TGTGCCAGCAGTGAAGCGTTGGGTTACAGGGTGGGCTATGGCTACACCTTC.

A note on this clone: One end of the junction does not line up with germline, which may come from a read error. The rearrangement uses TRBV2 and TRBJ1-1; 8 bases line up with TRBD1. In germline, CDR1 is SNHLY, CDR2 FYNNEI. This CDR3 has 14 amino acids. The CDR3 DNA reads as TGTGCCAGCAGTGAAGCGGGACAGGTCCCCAATGGGATCTTT. Translation: CASSEAGQVPNGIF.